This T cell receptor beta chain was identified in a study of technical replicates of blood from a handful of donors. This clone was seen once. Looked up from germline, CDR1 is SNHLY and CDR2 is FYNNEI. After removal of 9 bases from V and 2 bases from J, the junction contained 4 bases not matched to a gene. This CDR3 comprises 14 residues. Produced via immunoSEQ multiplex PCR; TCRdb's table is partial and in-frame only. The repertoire holds 60,000 to 90,000 clones, with around 90% as singletons. The V call is TRBV2, the J call TRBJ2-2, with 9 bases lining up with TRBD1. The TCR comes from a human donor in good health. Material for sequencing was T cells isolated from PBMCs. Here the CDR3 DNA reads TGTGCCAGGGGGACAGGGTCCAACACCGGGGAGCTGTTTTTT. This sequence encodes CARGTGSNTGELFF. Together with reference TRBV2 and TRBJ2-2, the CDR3 gives the full variable domain: EPEVTQTPSHQVTQMGQEVILRCVPISNHLYFYWYRQILGQKVEFLVSFYNNEISEKSEIFDDQFSVERPDGSNFTLKIRSTKLEDSAMYFCARGTGSNTGELFFGEGSRLTVL.